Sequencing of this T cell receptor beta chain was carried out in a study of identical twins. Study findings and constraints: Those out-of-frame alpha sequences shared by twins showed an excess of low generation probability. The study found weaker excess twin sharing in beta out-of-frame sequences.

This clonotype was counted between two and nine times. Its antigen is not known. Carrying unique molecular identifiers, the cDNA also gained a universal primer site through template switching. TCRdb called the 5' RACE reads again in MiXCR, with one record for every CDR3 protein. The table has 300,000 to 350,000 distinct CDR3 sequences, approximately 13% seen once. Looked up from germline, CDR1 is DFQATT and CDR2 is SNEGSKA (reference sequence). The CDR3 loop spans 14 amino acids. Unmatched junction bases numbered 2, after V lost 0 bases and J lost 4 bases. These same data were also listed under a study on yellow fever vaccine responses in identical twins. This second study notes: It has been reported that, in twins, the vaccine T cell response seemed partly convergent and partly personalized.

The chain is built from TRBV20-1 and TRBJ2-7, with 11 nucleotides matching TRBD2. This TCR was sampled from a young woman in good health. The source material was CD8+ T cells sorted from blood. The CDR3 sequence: CSAREVAGGYEQYF. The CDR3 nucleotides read TGCAGTGCTAGAGAGGTAGCGGGAGGGTACGAGCAGTACTTC.